The clone carrying this T cell receptor (beta chain) was seen more than once but under ten times. The antigen remains unidentified. Germline loops: CDR1 KGHSH, CDR2 LQKENI. The CDR3 length is 15 residues. V gave up 3 bases and J gave up 1 base, with 10 bases separating them. Sequencing was performed with immunoSEQ multiplex PCR; in TCRdb, only in-frame clones are kept and a portion is missing. This table holds tens of thousands of clones, roughly nine tenths found once. The data stem from a study of OX40 agonist ivuxolimab in advanced cancers. Study summary: Three patients got partial responses; one had hepatocellular carcinoma and two had cutaneous melanoma.

Study conclusions and caveats: Several nonresponders also turned out to have low normalized T-cell clonal expansion.

The receptor was derived from an adult with an advanced solid tumor such as melanoma, head and neck, liver or kidney cancer. The V and J genes are TRBV18 and TRBJ1-3; possible D gene TRBD1, 5 bases. The source was CD4+ or CD8+ T cells sorted from blood, collected in a trial of the OX40 agonist ivuxolimab. The CDR3 DNA sequence: TGTGCCAGCTCACCGAGGGACGGATCTGGAAACACCATATATTTT. It specifies CASSPRDGSGNTIYF. The full variable domain, its missing parts supplied by reference TRBV18 and TRBJ1-3, is NAGVMQNPRHLVRRRGQEARLRCSPMKGHSHVYWYRQLPEEGLKFMVYLQKENIIDESGMPKERFSAEFPKEGPSILRIQQVVRGDSAAYFCASSPRDGSGNTIYFGEGSWLTVV.